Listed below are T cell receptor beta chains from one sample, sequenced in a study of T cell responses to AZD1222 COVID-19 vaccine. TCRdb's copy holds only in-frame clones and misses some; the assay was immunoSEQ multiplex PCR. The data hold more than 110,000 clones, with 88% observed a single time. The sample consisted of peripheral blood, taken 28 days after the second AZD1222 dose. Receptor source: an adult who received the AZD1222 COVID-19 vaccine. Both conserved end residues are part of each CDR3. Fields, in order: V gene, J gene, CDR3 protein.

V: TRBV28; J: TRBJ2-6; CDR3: CASSLVGLAGVAGANVLTF
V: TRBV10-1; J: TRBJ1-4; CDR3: CANLQKLNEKLFF
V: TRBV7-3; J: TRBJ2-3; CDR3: CASSLSGARADTQYF
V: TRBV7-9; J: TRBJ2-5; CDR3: CASSLGVPARDAQYF
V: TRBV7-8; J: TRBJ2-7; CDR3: CASSRGTGYKYEQYF
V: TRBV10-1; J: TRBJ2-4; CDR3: CASSGGTSGPNIQYF
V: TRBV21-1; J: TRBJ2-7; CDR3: CASRAGTGFISPYEQYF
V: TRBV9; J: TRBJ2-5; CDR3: CASSVDVQAETQYF
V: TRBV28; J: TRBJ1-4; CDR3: CASSPVVGGDNEKLFF
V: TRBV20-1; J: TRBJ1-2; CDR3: CRSLGTGGYTF
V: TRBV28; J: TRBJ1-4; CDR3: CASSRGNEKLFF
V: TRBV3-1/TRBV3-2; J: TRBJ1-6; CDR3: CASSPQGARSPLHF
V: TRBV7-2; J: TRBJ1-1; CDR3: CASSLAGPMNTEAFF
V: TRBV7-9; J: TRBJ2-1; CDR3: CASSPHYNEQFF
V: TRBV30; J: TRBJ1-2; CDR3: CARTGEEGNYGYTF
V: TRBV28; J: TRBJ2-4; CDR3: CASSLMKRGLAKNIQYF
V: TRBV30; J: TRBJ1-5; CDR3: CAWSVNTDNQPQHF
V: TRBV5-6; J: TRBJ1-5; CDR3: CASSNQGGNQPQHF
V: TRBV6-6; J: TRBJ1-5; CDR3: CASTSRGGVIEPQHF
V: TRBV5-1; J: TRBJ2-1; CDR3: CASSLGQGAKNEQFF